This entry lists 10 T cell receptor beta chains sequenced from one sample in a study of naive and memory T cell subsets. An equimolar mix of two oligonucleotides served as the beta constant-region primer for TRBC1 and TRBC2. Each CDR3 protein gets one entry after TCRdb re-called the UMI-ligation and nested PCR reads with MiXCR. The profile covers approximately 89,000 distinct CDR3 sequences, with over 7% appearing a single time and over 1.5% taken by the ten largest. Sequenced input: central memory CD4+ T cells from blood. The receptor set was obtained from a human donor in good health.

Many counts were recorded for this clonotype. V usage is TRBV24-1 and J usage is TRBJ2-2; the match to TRBD2 covers 11 bases. CDR1 KGHDR and CDR2 SFDVKD come from the germline V gene. Trimming took 3 bases from V and 3 from J; bases not matched to a gene: 5. The CDR3 has 17 amino acids. In nucleotides, the CDR3 is TGTGCCACCAGTGATGGGGGACTAGCGGCTTACACCGGGGAGCTGTTTTTT. It specifies CATSDGGLAAYTGELFF.

J is TRBJ2-4 and V is TRBV20-1, with D perhaps TRBD2 (5 bases). Trimming left V 6 bases short and J 6 bases short, with 24 bases between. CDR1 and CDR2 from the germline V gene are DFQATT and SNEGSKA (reference sequence). The CDR3 consists of 16 residues. The CDR3 here is CSAIDTGKSVRNIQYF. The CDR3 DNA is TGCAGTGCCATCGATACGGGGAAAAGCGTTAGAAACATTCAGTACTTC.

This clonotype was recorded at least ten times. The CDR3 spells CASSFGQGAEKLFF. CDR3 nucleotides: TGTGCCAGCAGTTTTGGACAGGGGGCCGAAAAACTGTTTTTT. The V gene is TRBV12-3 or TRBV12-4, the J gene TRBJ1-4, with TRBD1 identical over 11 bases. V was pared by 3 bases and J by 8 bases, with 2 bases of the junction left unmatched. The CDR3 has 14 residues.

This clonotype has a handful of counts. The chain uses TRBV7-2 and TRBJ2-1, with a tentative D call TRBD2 (5 bases). This CDR3 is 16 amino acids long. V was clipped by 4 bases and J by 7 bases, with 20 bases between them. The V gene's germline CDR1 is SGHTA and CDR2 FQGNSA. The CDR3 DNA is TGTGCCAGCAGCTCTAACGGGGTCCGGGTGGGGAATGAGCAGTTCTTC. It codes for CASSSNGVRVGNEQFF.

This clonotype was counted a few times. This sequence joins TRBV4-2 and TRBJ2-3; 7 positions agree with TRBD2. Trimming took 0 bases from V and 3 from J; bases not matched to a gene: 12. The CDR3 runs 18 residues. CDR1 is LGHNA and CDR2 is YNFKEQ in the germline V gene. CDR3 sequence reads: CASSQERLVGAGTDTQYF. The DNA of the CDR3 is TGTGCCAGCAGCCAAGAAAGGTTGGTGGGAGCGGGAACAGATACGCAGTATTTT.

The chain recombines TRBV6-1 with TRBJ2-2; D might be TRBD1 (6 bases). The CDR3 length is 16 residues. The germline CDR1 and CDR2 sequences are MNHNS and SASEGT. Trimming left V 3 bases short and J 4 bases short, with 15 bases between. CDR3 coding DNA: TGTGCCAGCAGTGAGGGAACAGGGTCGCCCACCGGGGAGCTGTTTTTT. It encodes CASSEGTGSPTGELFF.

The CDR3 loop reads CASSQLPPGRVGSEQYF. The DNA of the CDR3 is TGTGCCAGCAGCCAACTCCCCCCGGGCAGGGTAGGGAGTGAGCAGTACTTC. The chain is built from TRBV14 and TRBJ2-7; D tentatively reads TRBD1 or TRBD2 (5 bases each). Per the germline V gene, CDR1 is SGHDN and CDR2 is FVKESK. Trimming cost V 2 bases and J 7 bases, with 24 bases left between them. The CDR3 covers 17 residues.

This clonotype came up many times. This chain links TRBV28 with TRBJ1-5; the D gene is possibly TRBD1 (6 bases). Germline loops: CDR1 MDHEN, CDR2 SYDVKM. This CDR3 is built from 13 residues. V dropped 10 bases and J dropped 3 bases, with 13 bases sitting between them. The CDR3 nucleotides are TGTGCCACCAGGAGGGGGGTCAATCAGCCCCAGCATTTT. Protein: CATRRGVNQPQHF.

This clonotype was counted ten times or more. The chain has TRBV7-2 and TRBJ2-7; D gene uncertain. Germline CDR1 and CDR2: SGHTA and FQGNSA. The CDR3 contains 13 residues. Between the trimmed V and J ends, which lost 1 base and 4 bases, there was a span of 8 bases. CDR3 DNA sequence: TGTGCCAGCAGCTTAGGGGTGGATTACGAGCAGTACTTC. Its protein is CASSLGVDYEQYF.

This clonotype has a count of ten or more. The chain couples TRBV30 to TRBJ1-5; tentatively, D is TRBD1 (5 bases). CDR3 size: 13 residues. Trimming pared 3 bases from V and 4 bases from J, leaving 10 bases between. CDR1 GTSNPN and CDR2 SVGIG come from the germline V gene (reference sequence). CDR3 amino acids: CAWRRGVNQPQHF. The DNA for the CDR3 is TGTGCCTGGAGAAGGGGAGTAAATCAGCCCCAGCATTTT.